The 27 T cell receptor beta chains presented below share a single source sample, sequenced in a study of shared clonotypes between healthy human individuals. The table came from immunoSEQ multiplex PCR; TCRdb's copy has only in-frame clones and leaves some out. The data hold a few million clones, with more than 80% observed a single time. Input material: naive CD4+ T cells sorted from blood. Subset reported: CD45RA+ positively selected. These receptors were taken from a man between 18 and 29 years old in good health.

CDR3 sequence (DNA): TGTGCCAGCAGTGGCTACGGGTTCTTCGGCTCCTACGAGCAGTACTTC. It specifies CASSGYGFFGSYEQYF. J is TRBJ2-7 and V is TRBV2; no clear D. Per germline, CDR1 SNHLY and CDR2 FYNNEI. The CDR3 runs to 16 residues. The ends were cut back, 4 bases at V and 0 bases at J, with 16 bases in the middle.

The gene calls are TRBV9 and TRBJ2-5; D is perhaps TRBD2 (6 bases). V lost 0 bases to trimming and J lost 5 bases, with 14 bases between them. Germline V lookup: CDR1 SGDLS, CDR2 YYNGEE. The CDR3 has 15 amino acids. The CDR3 spells CASSVESVGGETQYF. CDR3 sequence (DNA): TGTGCCAGCAGCGTAGAGAGCGTTGGAGGGGAGACCCAGTACTTC.

On this clone: Other DNA sequences in the same sample also yield this CDR3. The chain uses TRBV5-1 and TRBJ2-1, with D perhaps matching TRBD1 or TRBD2 (5 bases each). The V end lost 0 bases, the J end lost 2 bases, and 9 bases lay between the germline ends. Germline V gene sequence: CDR1 SGHRS, CDR2 YFSETQ. CDR3 length equals 15 residues. This chain's CDR3 is CASSLAGPTYNEQFF. CDR3 DNA sequence: TGCGCCAGCAGCTTGGCGGGACCAACCTACAATGAGCAGTTCTTC.

The chain carries TRBV5-4 and TRBJ2-6, with a weak D call TRBD1 (6 bases). Trimming shortened V by 4 bases and J by 0 bases, and 17 bases separated the two germline ends. Per the germline V gene, CDR1 is SGHNT and CDR2 is YYREEE (reference sequence). CDR3 size: 18 residues. The chain's CDR3 is CASSPPRDMSSGANVLTF. CDR3 in DNA: TGTGCCAGCAGCCCACCGAGGGACATGAGCTCTGGGGCCAACGTCCTGACTTTC.

V is TRBV5-6 and J is TRBJ1-1; unclear D gene. Germline V lookup: CDR1 SGHDT, CDR2 YYEEEE. V was shortened by 0 bases and J by 4 bases, with 16 bases between the two germline ends. CDR3 length equals 16 residues. Here the CDR3 reads CASSLAGRKISTEAFF. DNA of the CDR3: TGTGCCAGCAGCTTGGCCGGGAGAAAAATTAGCACTGAAGCTTTCTTT.

The chain combines TRBV11-2 with TRBJ2-1; possibly TRBD1 or TRBD2 for D (5 bases each). Germline V gene lookup returns CDR1 SGHAT and CDR2 FQNNGV. The V and J ends lost 0 bases and 3 bases respectively, with 15 bases between them. This CDR3 has 17 residues. The CDR3 region has the DNA TGTGCCAGCAGCTTAGATCCGGGGCAGCCCTACTACAATGAGCAGTTCTTC. It codes for CASSLDPGQPYYNEQFF.

The chain combines TRBV19 with TRBJ2-5; D is unresolved. Germline loops: CDR1 LNHDA, CDR2 SQIVND (reference sequence). V lost 4 bases, J lost 4 bases, and 7 bases lay in between. The CDR3 contains 12 residues. CDR3 residues: CASSNVRETQYF. The CDR3 DNA reads TGTGCCAGTAGTAACGTCAGAGAGACCCAGTACTTC.

The sample holds one count of this clone. The genes are TRBV5-5 and TRBJ1-2, with 9 bases lining up with TRBD1. With V trimmed by 6 bases and J by 3 bases, 6 bases remained unmatched. In germline, CDR1 is SGHKS, CDR2 YYEKEE (reference sequence). CDR3 length: 14 amino acids. In nucleotides, the CDR3 is TGTGCCAGCAACACAGGGGGCCGGGACTATGGCTACACCTTC. It codes for CASNTGGRDYGYTF.

This chain joins TRBV4-1 and TRBJ1-6, with D perhaps TRBD1 (5 bases). The CDR3 consists of 14 residues. V was pared by 0 bases and J by 9 bases, with 9 bases between. The germline V gene has CDR1 MGHRA and CDR2 YSYEKL. CDR3 protein: CASSQDWRGSPLHF. The CDR3 DNA is TGCGCCAGCAGCCAAGATTGGAGGGGTTCACCCCTCCACTTT.

The chain uses TRBV18 and TRBJ2-1; possible D gene TRBD2, 6 bases. The germline gives CDR1 KGHSH, CDR2 LQKENI. Trimming stripped 3 bases from V and 5 bases from J, with 14 bases between. The CDR3 totals 15 residues. The DNA of the CDR3 is TGTGCCAGCTCACCCCTGAATAGCGGTGACAATGAGCAGTTCTTC. This gives the protein CASSPLNSGDNEQFF.

The chain combines TRBV11-2 with TRBJ2-5; D possibly matches TRBD1 or TRBD2 (5 bases each). V was cut by 4 bases and J by 5 bases, with 17 bases left in between. The CDR3 spans 15 residues. Germline V lookup: CDR1 SGHAT, CDR2 FQNNGV. The chain's CDR3 is CASSSPRGAPETQYF. The CDR3, as DNA: TGTGCCAGCAGCTCTCCTAGAGGGGCCCCCGAGACCCAGTACTTC.

This chain joins TRBV5-1 and TRBJ1-1; D unresolved. Germline-derived CDR1 and CDR2 are SGHRS and YFSETQ. The length of the CDR3 is 14 residues. Between the trimmed V and J ends, which lost 4 bases and 0 bases, there was a span of 10 bases. The CDR3 region is CASSSERLNTEAFF. CDR3 nucleotide sequence: TGCGCCAGCAGCAGCGAACGGTTGAACACTGAAGCTTTCTTT.

The V call is TRBV15, the J call TRBJ2-2; 7 bases agree with TRBD1. The V and J ends lost 1 base and 4 bases, in that order; junction bases with no gene match: 3. Germline V CDR1 and CDR2: LNHNV, YYDKDF (reference sequence). The CDR3 totals 15 residues. The chain's CDR3 is CATSRGQGVTGELFF. The CDR3 nucleotides read TGTGCCACCAGCAGAGGACAGGGTGTCACCGGGGAGCTGTTTTTT.

The chain links TRBV19 to TRBJ2-2, with 8 bases that match TRBD1. Germline V gives CDR1 LNHDA, CDR2 SQIVND (reference sequence). Unmatched junction bases numbered 11, after V lost 4 bases and J lost 4 bases. This CDR3 is built from 17 residues. The CDR3 sequence: CASSRGPGQAITGELFF. The CDR3 DNA reads TGTGCCAGTAGTAGGGGCCCGGGACAGGCGATCACCGGGGAGCTGTTTTTT.

The chain employs TRBV6-1 and TRBJ2-5; D possibly corresponds to TRBD1 (5 bases). In germline, CDR1 is MNHNS, CDR2 SASEGT. V lost 6 bases to trimming and J lost 0 bases, with 8 bases between them. The CDR3 runs to 13 residues. CDR3 sequence: CASSKGHQETQYF. The CDR3 DNA reads TGTGCCAGCAGCAAGGGGCACCAAGAGACCCAGTACTTC.

V usage is TRBV27 and J usage is TRBJ1-1; maybe TRBD1 (5 bases). V was shortened by 3 bases and J by 0 bases, with 14 bases between the two germline ends. Germline CDR1 is MNHEY and CDR2 is SMNVEV (reference sequence). The CDR3 consists of 16 residues. CDR3 bases: TGTGCCAGCAGTTTGACAGCCAGCGAAATGAACACTGAAGCTTTCTTT. Residues: CASSLTASEMNTEAFF.

With regard to this clone: Other DNA sequences in the same sample also yield this CDR3. This rearrangement joins TRBV7-2 to TRBJ1-5, with unresolved D. The ends were cut back, 1 base at V and 2 bases at J, with 9 bases in the middle. CDR3 length equals 15 residues. Germline V gene sequence: CDR1 SGHTA, CDR2 FQGNSA. The CDR3 DNA reads as TGTGCCAGCAGCTTAGTCGGGGAGGGCAATCAGCCCCAGCATTTT. This translates into CASSLVGEGNQPQHF. The full variable domain, with the rest looked up from reference TRBV7-2 and TRBJ1-5, is GAGVSQSPSNKVTEKGKDVELRCDPISGHTALYWYRQSLGQGLEFLIYFQGNSAPDKSGLPSDRFSAERTGGSVSTLTIQRTQQEDSAVYLCASSLVGEGNQPQHFGDGTRLSIL.

This sequence joins TRBV9 and TRBJ2-3, with D uncertain. Trimming removed 0 bases from V and 8 bases from J, with 16 bases in between. The CDR3 runs to 15 residues. In germline, CDR1 is SGDLS, CDR2 YYNGEE. This chain's CDR3 is CASSVGATGQSTQYF. The CDR3 DNA is TGTGCCAGCAGCGTAGGGGCTACGGGTCAAAGTACGCAGTATTTT.

The chain is built from TRBV27 and TRBJ1-6; 7 bases fit TRBD1. J lost 7 bases, V lost 3 bases, and 3 bases had no gene match. Germline V gene data show CDR1 as MNHEY and CDR2 as SMNVEV (reference sequence). This CDR3 spans 14 amino acids. The CDR3 loop reads CASSFGTENSPLHF. For the CDR3, the DNA is TGTGCCAGCAGTTTTGGGACAGAGAATTCACCCCTCCACTTT.

This rearrangement joins TRBV9 to TRBJ1-4; 8 bases align to TRBD1. With 3 bases clipped from V and 7 bases from J, the junction kept 5 bases outside the gene matches. CDR3 length equals 14 residues. Germline V gene sequence: CDR1 SGDLS, CDR2 YYNGEE. CDR3 DNA: TGTGCCAGCAGCGCAGGGGGCGCGGGTGAAAAACTGTTTTTT. Its protein product is CASSAGGAGEKLFF.

The chain recombines TRBV7-2 with TRBJ1-2; 8 bases fit TRBD1. Germline trimming cut 5 bases from V and 2 bases from J; bases unmatched to any gene: 13. CDR1 is SGHTA and CDR2 is FQGNSA in the germline V gene. The CDR3 consists of 17 residues. The DNA of the CDR3 is TGTGCCAGCAGCAGCAGCGTAGTAGGACAGGGAAACTATGGCTACACCTTC. Amino acid sequence: CASSSSVVGQGNYGYTF. The variable domain in full, with the rest retrieved from reference TRBV7-2 and TRBJ1-2, is GAGVSQSPSNKVTEKGKDVELRCDPISGHTALYWYRQSLGQGLEFLIYFQGNSAPDKSGLPSDRFSAERTGGSVSTLTIQRTQQEDSAVYLCASSSSVVGQGNYGYTFGSGTRLTVV.

The table lists this clone with a count of one. The chain couples TRBV5-1 to TRBJ1-4, with a possible D match to TRBD1 (5 bases). Looked up from germline, CDR1 is SGHRS and CDR2 is YFSETQ. The CDR3 is 13 residues long. Trimming stripped 1 base from V and 8 bases from J, with 9 bases between. CDR3 region: CASSLTGEEKLFF. The CDR3 region has the DNA TGCGCCAGCAGCTTGACGGGGGAAGAAAAACTGTTTTTT. Looking up the rest from reference TRBV5-1 and TRBJ1-4 gives the full variable domain: KAGVTQTPRYLIKTRGQQVTLSCSPISGHRSVSWYQQTPGQGLQFLFEYFSETQRNKGNFPGRFSGRQFSNSRSEMNVSTLELGDSALYLCASSLTGEEKLFFGSGTQLSVL.

The rearrangement links TRBV11-3 to TRBJ2-3; maybe TRBD2 (7 bases). CDR1 is SGHNT and CDR2 is YENEEA in the germline V gene. This CDR3 comprises 15 residues. With 5 bases removed from V and 3 bases from J, the gap between germline ends came to 15 bases. CDR3 DNA sequence: TGTGCCAGCAGCCTGGGGAAGGGGGGGACAGATACGCAGTATTTT. As protein: CASSLGKGGTDTQYF.

The CDR3 reads CASSGVPEKLFF. CDR3 bases: TGTGCCAGCAGTGGGGTTCCTGAAAAACTGTTTTTT. V gene TRBV2 combines with J gene TRBJ1-4, with unresolved D. CDR3 length equals 12 residues. CDR1 is SNHLY and CDR2 is FYNNEI in the germline V gene. V was cut by 4 bases and J by 7 bases, with 7 bases left in between. The complete variable domain, with remaining parts taken from reference TRBV2 and TRBJ1-4, reads EPEVTQTPSHQVTQMGQEVILRCVPISNHLYFYWYRQILGQKVEFLVSFYNNEISEKSEIFDDQFSVERPDGSNFTLKIRSTKLEDSAMYFCASSGVPEKLFFGSGTQLSVL.

The chain employs TRBV7-9 and TRBJ2-4; a possible D gene is TRBD1 (6 bases). Germline V gene sequence: CDR1 SEHNR, CDR2 FQNEAQ (reference sequence). V gave up 1 base and J gave up 9 bases, with 10 bases separating them. The CDR3 totals 13 residues. This chain's CDR3 is CASSLDLQGIQYF. The CDR3 DNA follows: TGTGCCAGCAGCTTAGACCTACAGGGCATTCAGTACTTC.

The genes are TRBV6-5 and TRBJ1-2; 8 bases line up with TRBD1. The CDR3 contains 15 residues. Trimming cost V 2 bases and J 4 bases; bases outside gene matches: 6. Germline V CDR1 and CDR2: MNHEY, SVGAGI. CDR3 sequence reads: CASSYEGTGGYGYTF. The CDR3 DNA is TGTGCCAGCAGTTACGAAGGAACAGGGGGCTATGGCTACACCTTC.

The chain couples TRBV15 to TRBJ2-1, with 7 bases matching TRBD2. CDR1 and CDR2 from the germline V gene are LNHNV and YYDKDF (reference sequence). The CDR3 has 15 amino acids. Losses at the gene ends were 4 bases for V and 1 base for J; bases not matched to a gene: 4. This CDR3 is CATSKDGGSYNEQFF. The CDR3 DNA sequence: TGTGCCACCAGCAAGGACGGGGGGTCCTACAATGAGCAGTTCTTC.